This T cell receptor (beta chain) was sequenced for a study of graft-versus-host responses after intestinal transplantation. Profiling relied on immunoSEQ multiplex PCR, and the TCRdb table lists in-frame clones only, not all of them. This table holds roughly 6,400 clones, under 30% found once. Details on this clone: With a much larger clone just one base away, this may be a read error.

From germline, CDR1 is SGHNT and CDR2 YYREEE (reference sequence). There are 13 residues in the CDR3. Trimming cost V 0 bases and J 13 bases, with 16 bases left between them. General study points: Allograft clonal ratios (graft-versus-host to host-versus-graft) were high in patients who had graft-donor T cell macrochimerism. Some GvH clones were seen earlier in gut or blood, suggesting intestinal origin. Peak circulating GvH clone levels were associated with early post-transplant HvG declines.

Sequences were derived from alloreactive CD4+ T cells from a mixed lymphocyte reaction culture, sampled before transplantation. Subset specified: CFSE-low proliferating T cells sorted from approximately six-day pre-transplant mixed lymphocyte reaction (GvH or HvG direction). V is TRBV5-4 and J is TRBJ1-2; maybe TRBD1 (5 bases). This TCR derives from a human patient who was an organ donor for intestinal transplantation. This CDR3 reads CASSLVAGSRCTF. Here the CDR3 DNA reads TGTGCCAGCAGCTTGGTAGCAGGGAGTCGCTGCACCTTC.